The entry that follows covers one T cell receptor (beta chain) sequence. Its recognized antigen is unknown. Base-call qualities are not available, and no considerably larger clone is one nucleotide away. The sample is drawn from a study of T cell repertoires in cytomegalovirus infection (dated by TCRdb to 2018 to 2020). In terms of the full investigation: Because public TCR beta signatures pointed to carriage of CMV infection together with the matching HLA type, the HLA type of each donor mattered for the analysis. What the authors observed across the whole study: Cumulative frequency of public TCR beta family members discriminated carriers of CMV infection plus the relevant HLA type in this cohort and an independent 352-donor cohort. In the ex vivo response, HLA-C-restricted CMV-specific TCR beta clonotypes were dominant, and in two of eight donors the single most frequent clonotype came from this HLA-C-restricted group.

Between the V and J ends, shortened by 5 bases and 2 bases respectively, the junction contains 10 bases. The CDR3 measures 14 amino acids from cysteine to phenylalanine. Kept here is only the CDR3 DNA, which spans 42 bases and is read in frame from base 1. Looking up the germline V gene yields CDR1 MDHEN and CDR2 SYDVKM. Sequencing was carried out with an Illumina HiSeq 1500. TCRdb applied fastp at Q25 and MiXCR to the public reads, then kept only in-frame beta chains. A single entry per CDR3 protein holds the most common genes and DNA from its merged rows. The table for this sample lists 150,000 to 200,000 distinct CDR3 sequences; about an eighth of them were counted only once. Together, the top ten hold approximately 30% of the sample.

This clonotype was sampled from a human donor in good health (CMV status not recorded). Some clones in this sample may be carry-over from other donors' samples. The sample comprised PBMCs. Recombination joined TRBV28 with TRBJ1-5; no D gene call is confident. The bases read TGTGCCAGCAGTCCGTCCTTCGGCAATCAGCCCCAGCATTTT. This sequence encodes CASSPSFGNQPQHF. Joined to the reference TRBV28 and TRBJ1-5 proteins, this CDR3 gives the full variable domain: DVKVTQSSRYLVKRTGEKVFLECVQDMDHENMFWYRQDPGLGLRLIYFSYDVKMKEKGDIPEGYSVSREKKERFSLILESASTNQTSMYLCASSPSFGNQPQHFGDGTRLSIL.